One and the same sample provided the 15 T cell receptor beta chains below, sequenced in a study of shared clonotypes between healthy human individuals. Libraries were prepared by immunoSEQ multiplex PCR; TCRdb keeps only in-frame clonotypes and omits some of them. This sample carries over a million clones, less than 99% of them seen once, and the ten largest clones take over 0.3%. Sequencing used naive CD4+ T cells sorted from blood. Subset in this sample: CD45RA+ positively selected. The source of these receptors is a man aged 25-40 years in good health.

The chain carries TRBV28 and TRBJ2-5, with a tentative D call TRBD1 (6 bases). Per the germline V gene, CDR1 is MDHEN and CDR2 is SYDVKM. The CDR3 spans 12 residues. With 8 bases removed from V and 3 bases from J, the gap between germline ends came to 10 bases. CDR3 bases: TGTGCCAGCTTTAGGACAGAAGAGACCCAGTACTTC. It codes for CASFRTEETQYF.

For the CDR3, the DNA is TGTGCCAGCTCACCCGCCCTGGGTAGAGGACGGGAATCCTACGAGCAGTACTTC. Residues: CASSPALGRGRESYEQYF. This rearrangement joins TRBV25-1 to TRBJ2-7; perhaps TRBD2 as D (5 bases). CDR1 and CDR2 (germline): MGHDK, SYGVNS. The CDR3 spans 18 residues. V was cut by 8 bases and J by 1 base, with 27 bases left in between.

V and J are TRBV25-1 and TRBJ2-7, with TRBD2 identical over 9 bases. The CDR3 spans 15 residues. Germline V gene sequence: CDR1 MGHDK, CDR2 SYGVNS. V lost 4 bases, J lost 5 bases, and 9 bases stayed unmatched. The CDR3 nucleotides are TGTGCCAGCAGTGTAAGTAGCGGGAGATCCCACGAGCAGTACTTC. It codes for CASSVSSGRSHEQYF.

The gene calls are TRBV7-2 and TRBJ2-7; TRBD2 agrees at 10 bases. The V and J ends lost 5 bases and 5 bases, in that order; junction bases with no gene match: 9. The CDR3 extends over 15 amino acids. CDR1 and CDR2 (germline): SGHTA, FQGNSA. This chain's CDR3 is CASSRSSGSTHEQYF. CDR3 coding DNA: TGTGCCAGCAGCAGATCTAGCGGGAGTACCCACGAGCAGTACTTC.

The rearrangement uses TRBV5-1 and TRBJ2-1; D uncertain. Trimming took 1 base from V and 2 from J, leaving 13 bases between them. CDR3 length: 16 residues. Germline V lookup: CDR1 SGHRS, CDR2 YFSETQ. CDR3 nucleotides: TGCGCCAGCAGCTTGAATCCCGACCCAGCCTACAATGAGCAGTTCTTC. Protein sequence: CASSLNPDPAYNEQFF.

V usage is TRBV10-2 and J usage is TRBJ2-1; TRBD2 is a possible D gene (6 bases). This CDR3 has 15 residues. CDR1 WSHSY and CDR2 SAAADI come from the germline V gene. V was clipped by 7 bases and J by 6 bases, with 19 bases between them. The CDR3 DNA sequence: TGCGCCAGCAAGGATCCGGGGGAGCGGTTCAATGAGCAGTTCTTC. This codes for CASKDPGERFNEQFF.

The chain uses TRBV29-1 and TRBJ2-5; no clear D gene. CDR1 SQVTM and CDR2 ANQGSEA come from the germline V gene. V was shortened by 6 bases and J by 0 bases, with 11 bases between the two germline ends. This CDR3 has 13 amino acids. CDR3 amino acids: CSVAQSHQETQYF. The CDR3 nucleotides read TGCAGCGTAGCCCAGAGTCACCAAGAGACCCAGTACTTC.

The chain is built from TRBV5-1 and TRBJ2-3, with D perhaps matching TRBD1 (5 bases). This CDR3 spans 15 amino acids. V shed 0 bases and J shed 4 bases, with 12 bases lying between them. The V gene's germline CDR1 is SGHRS and CDR2 YFSETQ. For the CDR3, the DNA is TGCGCCAGCAGCTTGGGTTCAGGGTTATCAGATACGCAGTATTTT. Its translation: CASSLGSGLSDTQYF.

The chain carries TRBV5-1 and TRBJ2-7; 14 bases match TRBD2. Per germline, CDR1 SGHRS and CDR2 YFSETQ. After removal of 4 bases from V and 4 bases from J, the junction contained 4 bases not matched to a gene. The CDR3 runs to 15 residues. The CDR3 bases are TGCGCCAGCAGCGACTGGACTAGCGGGAGGTACGAGCAGTACTTC. Protein product: CASSDWTSGRYEQYF.

The chain couples TRBV20-1 to TRBJ1-1; perhaps TRBD1 as D (5 bases). Deletions cut 5 bases from V and 7 bases from J, with 11 bases between. Germline lookup yields CDR1 DFQATT and CDR2 SNEGSKA (reference sequence). The CDR3 loop spans 11 amino acids. This chain's CDR3 is CSAVGTSEAFF. The CDR3 coding sequence is TGCAGTGCTGTTGGGACGAGTGAAGCTTTCTTT.

The chain has TRBV7-9 and TRBJ2-4, with D possibly matching TRBD2 (6 bases). Germline-derived CDR1 and CDR2 are SEHNR and FQNEAQ (reference sequence). V was pared by 7 bases and J by 1 base, with 17 bases between. The CDR3 runs to 16 residues. The DNA for the CDR3 is TGTGCCAGCACGGGGGAAGTTTTGAGGGCCAAAAACATTCAGTACTTC. Translating gives CASTGEVLRAKNIQYF.

The chain uses TRBV7-9 and TRBJ2-2; D is perhaps TRBD2 (5 bases). The CDR3 runs to 14 residues. Deletions cut 3 bases from V and 2 bases from J, with 7 bases between. CDR1 is SEHNR, CDR2 FQNEAQ, per germline (reference sequence). Here the CDR3 reads CASSFTSNTGELFF. The CDR3 nucleotides read TGTGCCAGCAGCTTTACTAGTAACACCGGGGAGCTGTTTTTT.

V usage is TRBV5-6 and J usage is TRBJ2-1; TRBD2 agrees at 11 bases. J gave up 9 bases and V 3 bases, and 8 bases lay outside the gene matches. CDR1 and CDR2 from the germline V gene are SGHDT and YYEEEE. The CDR3 consists of 15 residues. The CDR3 DNA is TGTGCCAGCAGCTATCCGACTAGCGGGACCGGTGAGCAGTTCTTC. Residues: CASSYPTSGTGEQFF.

This clone was detected only once. The V call is TRBV7-9, the J call TRBJ2-1; 8 bases match TRBD2. CDR1 and CDR2 (germline): SEHNR, FQNEAQ (reference sequence). Losses at the gene ends were 5 bases for V and 0 bases for J; bases not matched to a gene: 9. This CDR3 is 17 amino acids long. The chain's CDR3 is CASSPSGGLGSYNEQFF. CDR3 nucleotides: TGTGCCAGCAGCCCAAGCGGGGGCCTCGGCTCCTACAATGAGCAGTTCTTC.

This rearrangement joins TRBV5-1 to TRBJ2-2, with 13 bases identical to TRBD2. This CDR3 spans 16 amino acids. Trimming took 2 bases from V and 5 from J; bases not matched to a gene: 3. Germline-derived CDR1 and CDR2 are SGHRS and YFSETQ. The CDR3: CASSFPTSGRTGELFF. The CDR3 DNA reads TGCGCCAGCAGCTTCCCGACTAGCGGGAGGACCGGGGAGCTGTTTTTT.